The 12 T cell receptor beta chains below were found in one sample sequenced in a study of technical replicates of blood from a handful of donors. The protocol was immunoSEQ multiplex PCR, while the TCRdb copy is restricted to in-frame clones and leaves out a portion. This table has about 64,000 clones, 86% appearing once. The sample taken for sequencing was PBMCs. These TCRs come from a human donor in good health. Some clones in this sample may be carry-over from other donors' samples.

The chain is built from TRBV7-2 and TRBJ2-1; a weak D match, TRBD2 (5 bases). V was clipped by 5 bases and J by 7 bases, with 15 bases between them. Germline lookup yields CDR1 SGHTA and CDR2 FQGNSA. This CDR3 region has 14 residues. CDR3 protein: CASSATGRVNEQFF. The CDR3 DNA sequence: TGTGCCAGCAGCGCCACTGGGCGGGTTAATGAGCAGTTCTTC.

The CDR3 DNA follows: TGTGCCAGCAGCTTATCGGGAGGAGGGGCAGATACGCAGTATTTT. Amino acids: CASSLSGGGADTQYF. V and J are TRBV7-3 and TRBJ2-3, with 7 bases matching TRBD2. Trimming took 2 bases from V and 4 from J; bases not matched to a gene: 6. Germline V gene data show CDR1 as SGHTA and CDR2 as FQGTGA. CDR3 length: 15 residues.

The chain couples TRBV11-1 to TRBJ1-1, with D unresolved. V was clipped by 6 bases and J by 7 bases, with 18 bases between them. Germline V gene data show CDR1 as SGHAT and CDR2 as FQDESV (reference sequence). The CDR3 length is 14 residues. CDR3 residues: CASRLIMVGGEAFF. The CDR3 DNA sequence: TGTGCCAGCAGGTTAATCATGGTCGGAGGTGAAGCTTTCTTT.

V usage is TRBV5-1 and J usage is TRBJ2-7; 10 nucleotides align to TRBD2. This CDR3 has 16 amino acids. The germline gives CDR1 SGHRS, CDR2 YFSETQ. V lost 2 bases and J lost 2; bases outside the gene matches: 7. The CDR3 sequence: CASSFILSGRTYEQYF. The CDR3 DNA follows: TGCGCCAGCAGCTTCATTCTTAGCGGGAGGACCTACGAGCAGTACTTC.

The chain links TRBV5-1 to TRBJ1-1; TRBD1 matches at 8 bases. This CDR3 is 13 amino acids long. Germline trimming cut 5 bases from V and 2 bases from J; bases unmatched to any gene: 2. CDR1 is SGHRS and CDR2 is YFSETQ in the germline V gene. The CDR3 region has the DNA TGCGCCAGCAGGGACAGGGAAAACACTGAAGCTTTCTTT. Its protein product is CASRDRENTEAFF.

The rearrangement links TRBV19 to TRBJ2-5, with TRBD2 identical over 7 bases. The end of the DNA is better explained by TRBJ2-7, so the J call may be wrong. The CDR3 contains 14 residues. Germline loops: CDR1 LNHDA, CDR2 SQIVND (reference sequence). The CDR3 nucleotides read TGTGCCAGTAGTATACGGGGGAGGGCCTACGAGCAGTACTTC. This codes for CASSIRGRAYEQYF.

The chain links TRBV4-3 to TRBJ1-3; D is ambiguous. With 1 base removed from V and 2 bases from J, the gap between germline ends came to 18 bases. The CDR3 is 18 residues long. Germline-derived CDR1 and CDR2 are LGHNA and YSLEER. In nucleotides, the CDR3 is TGCGCCAGCAGCCAAGGGCGCCCCGGGTACGATCCTGGAAACACCATATATTTT. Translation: CASSQGRPGYDPGNTIYF.

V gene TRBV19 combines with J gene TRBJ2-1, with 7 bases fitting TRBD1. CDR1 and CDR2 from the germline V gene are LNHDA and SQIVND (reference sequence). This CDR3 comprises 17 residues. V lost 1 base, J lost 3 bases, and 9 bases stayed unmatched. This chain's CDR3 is CASSIGPRQGGYNEQFF. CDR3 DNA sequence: TGTGCCAGTAGTATAGGGCCCCGACAGGGCGGCTACAATGAGCAGTTCTTC.

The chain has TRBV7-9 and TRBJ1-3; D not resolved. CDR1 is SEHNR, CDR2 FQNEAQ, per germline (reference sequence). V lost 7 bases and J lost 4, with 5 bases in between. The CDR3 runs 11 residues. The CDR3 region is CASTPGNTIYF. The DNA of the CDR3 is TGTGCCAGCACCCCGGGAAACACCATATATTTT.

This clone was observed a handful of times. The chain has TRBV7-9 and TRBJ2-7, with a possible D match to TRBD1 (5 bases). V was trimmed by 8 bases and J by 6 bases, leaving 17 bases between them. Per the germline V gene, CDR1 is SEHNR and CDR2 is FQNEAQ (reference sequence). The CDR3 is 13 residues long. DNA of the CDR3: TGTGCCAGCGGACATCCGGCAAAGGGCGAGCAGTACTTC. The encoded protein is CASGHPAKGEQYF.

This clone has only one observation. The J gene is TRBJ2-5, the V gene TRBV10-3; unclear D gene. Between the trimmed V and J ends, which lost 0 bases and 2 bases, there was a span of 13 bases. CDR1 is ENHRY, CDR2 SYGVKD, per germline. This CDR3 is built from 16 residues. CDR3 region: CAISESIDTVQETQYF. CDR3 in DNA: TGTGCCATCAGTGAGTCGATAGACACGGTACAAGAGACCCAGTACTTC.

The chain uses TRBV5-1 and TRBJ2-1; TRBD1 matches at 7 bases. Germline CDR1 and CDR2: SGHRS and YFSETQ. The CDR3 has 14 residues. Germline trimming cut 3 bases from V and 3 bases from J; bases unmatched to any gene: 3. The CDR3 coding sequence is TGCGCCAGCAGCTCAGGGGGTGGCTACAATGAGCAGTTCTTC. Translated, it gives CASSSGGGYNEQFF.